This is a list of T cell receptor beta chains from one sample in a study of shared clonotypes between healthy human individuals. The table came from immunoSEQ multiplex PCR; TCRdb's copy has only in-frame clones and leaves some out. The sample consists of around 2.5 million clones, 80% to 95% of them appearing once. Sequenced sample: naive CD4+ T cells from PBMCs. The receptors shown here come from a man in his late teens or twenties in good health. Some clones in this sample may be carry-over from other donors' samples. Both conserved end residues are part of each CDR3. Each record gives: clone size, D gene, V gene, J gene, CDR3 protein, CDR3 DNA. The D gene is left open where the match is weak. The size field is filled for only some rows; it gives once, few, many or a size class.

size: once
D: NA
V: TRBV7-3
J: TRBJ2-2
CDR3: CATGTDFTGELFF
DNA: TGTGCCACTGGGACGGACTTCACCGGGGAGCTGTTTTTT

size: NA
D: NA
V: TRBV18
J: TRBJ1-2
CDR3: CASSPSSNYGYTF
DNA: TGTGCCAGCTCGCCCTCCTCTAACTATGGCTACACCTTC

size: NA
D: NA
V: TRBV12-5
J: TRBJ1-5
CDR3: CASAPSGNQPQHF
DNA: TGTGCTAGTGCCCCCTCGGGTAATCAGCCCCAGCATTTT

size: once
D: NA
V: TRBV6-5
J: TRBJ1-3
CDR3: CASSYRPGVSNTIYF
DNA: TGTGCCAGCAGTTACAGGCCTGGAGTATCAAACACCATATATTTT

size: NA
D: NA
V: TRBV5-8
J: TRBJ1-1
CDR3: CAGAQVNTEAFF
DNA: TGTGCCGGTGCCCAGGTGAACACTGAAGCTTTCTTT

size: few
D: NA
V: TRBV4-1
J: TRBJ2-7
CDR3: CASSGLRGFGEQYF
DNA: TGCGCCAGCAGCGGACTGAGGGGATTCGGCGAGCAGTACTTC

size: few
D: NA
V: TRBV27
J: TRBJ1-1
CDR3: CASSRAGRDTEAFF
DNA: TGTGCCAGCAGCCGGGCGGGGAGGGACACTGAAGCTTTCTTT

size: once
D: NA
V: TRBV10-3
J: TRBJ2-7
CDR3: CAISESYQGASGTYEQYF
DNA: TGTGCCATCAGTGAGTCCTACCAAGGTGCTAGTGGGACCTACGAGCAGTACTTC

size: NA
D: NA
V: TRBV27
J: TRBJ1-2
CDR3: CASSLYRGGGYGYTF
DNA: TGTGCCAGCAGTTTATATCGGGGAGGGGGCTATGGCTACACCTTC

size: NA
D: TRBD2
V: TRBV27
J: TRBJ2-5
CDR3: CASSPTVSGSAWYETQYF
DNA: TGTGCCAGCAGCCCGACAGTTAGCGGGAGCGCCTGGTATGAGACCCAGTACTTC

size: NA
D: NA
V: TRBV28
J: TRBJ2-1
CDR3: CASRVYNEQFF
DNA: TGTGCCAGCAGGGTTTACAATGAGCAGTTCTTC

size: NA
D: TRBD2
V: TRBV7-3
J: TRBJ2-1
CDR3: CASSPTAGANNNEQFF
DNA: TGTGCCAGCAGCCCCACGGCGGGAGCTAATAACAATGAGCAGTTCTTC

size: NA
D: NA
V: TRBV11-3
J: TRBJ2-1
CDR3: CASSLGHGRGEFF
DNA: TGTGCCAGCAGCTTAGGTCACGGCCGGGGAGAGTTCTTC

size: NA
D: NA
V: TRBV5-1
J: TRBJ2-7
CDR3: CASSLVTRAPVYEQYF
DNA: TGCGCCAGCAGCTTGGTGACCAGGGCGCCTGTGTACGAGCAGTACTTC

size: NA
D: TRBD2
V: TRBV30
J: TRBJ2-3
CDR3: CAWRQAGDADTQYF
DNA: TGTGCCTGGAGACAAGCGGGAGATGCAGATACGCAGTATTTT

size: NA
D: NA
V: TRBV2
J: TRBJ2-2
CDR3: CASSEARGNTGELFF
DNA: TGTGCCAGCAGTGAAGCGCGAGGGAACACCGGGGAGCTGTTTTTT

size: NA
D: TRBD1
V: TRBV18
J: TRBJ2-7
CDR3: CASSPGTGTYEQYF
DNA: TGTGCCAGCTCACCTGGGACAGGTACCTACGAGCAGTACTTC

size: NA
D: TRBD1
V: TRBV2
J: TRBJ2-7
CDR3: CASSEQGAPYEQYF
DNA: TGTGCCAGCAGTGAACAGGGGGCTCCCTACGAGCAGTACTTC

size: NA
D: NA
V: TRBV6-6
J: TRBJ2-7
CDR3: CASSPPPSASSYEQYF
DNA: TGTGCCAGCAGTCCCCCGCCTAGCGCAAGCTCCTACGAGCAGTACTTC

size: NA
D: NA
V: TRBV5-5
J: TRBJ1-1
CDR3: CASSLVGQGSTEAFF
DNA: TGTGCCAGCAGCTTGGTAGGTCAGGGGAGCACTGAAGCTTTCTTT

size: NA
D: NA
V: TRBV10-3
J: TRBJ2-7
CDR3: CAISGGDGPYGWEQYF
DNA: TGTGCCATCAGTGGTGGGGACGGACCGTACGGGTGGGAGCAGTACTTC

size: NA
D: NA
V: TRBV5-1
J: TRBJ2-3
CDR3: CASKNRGLPSTDTQYF
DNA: TGCGCCAGCAAAAATAGGGGCTTGCCCTCCACAGATACGCAGTATTTT

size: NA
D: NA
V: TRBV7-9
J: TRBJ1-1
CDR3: CASRKLGGTEAFF
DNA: TGTGCCAGCAGGAAACTCGGGGGGACTGAAGCTTTCTTT

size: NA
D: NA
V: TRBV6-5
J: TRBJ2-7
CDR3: CASSWQRNYEQYF
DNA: TGTGCCAGCAGTTGGCAGCGAAACTACGAGCAGTACTTC

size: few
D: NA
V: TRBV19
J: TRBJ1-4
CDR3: CASSIRSTQKLFF
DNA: TGTGCCAGTAGTATTCGGTCAACACAAAAACTGTTTTTT

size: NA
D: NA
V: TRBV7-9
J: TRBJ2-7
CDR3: CASSPTGDGQYF
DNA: TGTGCCAGCAGCCCTACGGGGGACGGGCAGTACTTC

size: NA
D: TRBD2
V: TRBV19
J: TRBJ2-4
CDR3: CASSIKAGGRDIQYF
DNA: TGTGCCAGTAGTATAAAAGCGGGAGGCCGAGACATTCAGTACTTC

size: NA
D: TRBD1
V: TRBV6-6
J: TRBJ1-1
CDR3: CASSYRGGSEAFF
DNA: TGTGCCAGCAGTTACCGAGGGGGCAGTGAAGCTTTCTTT

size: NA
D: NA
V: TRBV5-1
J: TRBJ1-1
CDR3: CASSLPKTVNTEAFF
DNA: TGCGCCAGCAGCTTGCCGAAGACTGTGAACACTGAAGCTTTCTTT

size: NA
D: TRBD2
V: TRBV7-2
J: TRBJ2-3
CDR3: CASSLFRAGVSDTQYF
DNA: TGTGCCAGCAGCTTATTTAGAGCGGGAGTATCAGATACGCAGTATTTT

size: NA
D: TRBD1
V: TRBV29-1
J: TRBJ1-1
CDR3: CSVPAGGGTEAFF
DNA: TGCAGCGTTCCCGCAGGGGGGGGAACTGAAGCTTTCTTT

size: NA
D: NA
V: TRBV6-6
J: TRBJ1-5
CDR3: CASSQKGQLGNQPQHF
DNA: TGTGCCAGCAGTCAAAAAGGACAGTTGGGCAATCAGCCCCAGCATTTT

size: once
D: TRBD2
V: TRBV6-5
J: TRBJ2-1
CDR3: CASRTLWTSGSQWFF
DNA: TGTGCCAGCAGGACCCTATGGACTAGCGGGAGCCAGTGGTTCTTC

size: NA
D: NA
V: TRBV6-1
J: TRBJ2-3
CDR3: CASSDVQRVADTQYF
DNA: TGTGCCAGCAGTGACGTGCAGAGGGTGGCAGATACGCAGTATTTT

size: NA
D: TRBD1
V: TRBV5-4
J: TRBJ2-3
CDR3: CASSPPGQGTDTQYF
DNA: TGTGCCAGCAGCCCTCCGGGACAGGGCACAGATACGCAGTATTTT

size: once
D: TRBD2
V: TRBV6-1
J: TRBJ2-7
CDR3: CASRREGLLTYEQYF
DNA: TGTGCCAGCCGGCGGGAGGGCCTCCTCACCTACGAGCAGTACTTC

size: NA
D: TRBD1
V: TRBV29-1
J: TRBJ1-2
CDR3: CSAATGVDYGYTF
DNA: TGCAGCGCCGCGACAGGGGTTGACTATGGCTACACCTTC

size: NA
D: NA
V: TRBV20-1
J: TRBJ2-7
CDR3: CAPVQTYEQYF
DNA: TGCGCCCCGGTCCAGACCTACGAGCAGTACTTC

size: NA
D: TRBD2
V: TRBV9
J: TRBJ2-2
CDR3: CASSTTGTSGRAGELFF
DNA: TGTGCCAGCAGCACCACCGGGACTAGCGGGAGGGCCGGGGAGCTGTTTTTT

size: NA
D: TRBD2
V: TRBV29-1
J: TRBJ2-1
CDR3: CSAGLAGGPVNEQFF
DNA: TGCAGCGCCGGACTAGCGGGAGGGCCTGTCAATGAGCAGTTCTTC

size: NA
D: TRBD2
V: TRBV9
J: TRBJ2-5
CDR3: CASSETSVSQETQYF
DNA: TGTGCCAGCAGCGAGACTAGCGTCTCCCAAGAGACCCAGTACTTC

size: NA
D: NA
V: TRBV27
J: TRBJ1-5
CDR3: CASNRDGSNQPQHF
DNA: TGTGCCAGCAATCGCGACGGGAGCAATCAGCCCCAGCATTTT

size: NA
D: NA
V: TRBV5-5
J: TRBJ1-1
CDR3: CASSTQVGGTEAFF
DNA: TGTGCCAGCAGCACCCAAGTGGGGGGGACTGAAGCTTTCTTT

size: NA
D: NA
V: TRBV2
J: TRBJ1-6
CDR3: CASTERRDSPLHF
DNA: TGTGCCAGCACCGAACGCCGGGACTCACCCCTCCACTTT

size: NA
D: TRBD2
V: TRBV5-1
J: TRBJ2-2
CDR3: CASKIAGVPGELFF
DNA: TGCGCCAGCAAAATAGCGGGAGTCCCCGGGGAGCTGTTTTTT